What follows are 8 T cell receptor beta chains derived from one specimen sequenced in a study of CD8+ T cells in alopecia areata. Reverse transcription of extracted RNA yielded cDNA, which provided the sequencing template. The data were produced by immunoSEQ multiplex PCR, yet TCRdb's version contains in-frame clones alone and is incomplete. The sample has approximately 100,000 clones, less than 70% seen once; the top ten hold around 9%. Material: CD4+ T cells sorted from blood. All receptors come from a human donor in good health.

This chain uses TRBV2 with TRBJ1-2; TRBD1 matches 7 bases. Trimming at V came to 7 bases and at J to 2 bases, leaving 4 bases not matched to a gene. This CDR3 comprises 13 residues. Per the germline V gene, CDR1 is SNHLY and CDR2 is FYNNEI. CDR3 sequence: CASKTRGNYGYTF. The DNA of the CDR3 is TGTGCCAGCAAAACCAGGGGGAACTATGGCTACACCTTC.

The chain is built from TRBV27 and TRBJ2-1; 10 bases line up with TRBD2. J gave up 0 bases and V 7 bases, and 6 bases lay outside the gene matches. Germline lookup yields CDR1 MNHEY and CDR2 SMNVEV (reference sequence). The CDR3 has 16 residues. The CDR3 sequence is CASTDSGGFSYNEQFF. Written as DNA, the CDR3 is TGTGCCAGCACCGATAGCGGGGGGTTCTCCTACAATGAGCAGTTCTTC.

The chain employs TRBV6-5 and TRBJ2-5; a possible D gene is TRBD2 (7 bases). The germline V gene encodes CDR1 MNHEY and CDR2 SVGAGI. V was shortened by 2 bases and J by 4 bases, with 11 bases between the two germline ends. This CDR3 is built from 14 residues. CDR3 sequence: CASSYGGAGETQYF. CDR3 nucleotide sequence: TGTGCCAGCAGTTACGGGGGGGCCGGAGAGACCCAGTACTTC.

Written as DNA, the CDR3 is TGTGCCAGCAGCCCTCTAGGACAGGGAGAAGAGACCCAGTACTTC. It encodes CASSPLGQGEETQYF. The V call is TRBV14, the J call TRBJ2-5; 8 bases map to TRBD1. The junction had 7 bases not matched to a gene; V was cut back by 4 bases and J by 3 bases. Germline V CDR1 and CDR2: SGHDN, FVKESK. The CDR3 is 15 residues long.

The chain has TRBV28 and TRBJ2-7; D perhaps matches TRBD1 (6 bases). Germline V gene data show CDR1 as MDHEN and CDR2 as SYDVKM. The CDR3 covers 12 residues. V was trimmed by 6 bases and J by 6 bases, leaving 12 bases between them. DNA for the CDR3: TGTGCCAGCAGGAACACAGGGTTCGAGCAGTACTTC. As protein: CASRNTGFEQYF. The complete variable domain, with remaining parts taken from reference TRBV28 and TRBJ2-7, reads DVKVTQSSRYLVKRTGEKVFLECVQDMDHENMFWYRQDPGLGLRLIYFSYDVKMKEKGDIPEGYSVSREKKERFSLILESASTNQTSMYLCASRNTGFEQYFGPGTRLTVT.

The count of this clone is one. The V gene is TRBV27, the J gene TRBJ1-6; TRBD1 matches 8 bases. Germline lookup yields CDR1 MNHEY and CDR2 SMNVEV (reference sequence). The CDR3 spans 14 residues. J gave up 10 bases and V 3 bases, and 5 bases lay outside the gene matches. The DNA for the CDR3 is TGTGCCAGCAGTTTTCACAGGGGGGTCTCACCCCTCCACTTT. As protein: CASSFHRGVSPLHF.

This clone was counted a few times. V gene TRBV7-2 combines with J gene TRBJ1-2; tentative D call: TRBD1 (5 bases). Per germline, CDR1 SGHTA and CDR2 FQGNSA. The CDR3 loop spans 15 amino acids. With 6 bases removed from V and 0 bases from J, the gap between germline ends came to 14 bases. The CDR3 region has the DNA TGTGCCAGCAGTTATACAGGATTAGCTAACTATGGCTACACCTTC. Translated: CASSYTGLANYGYTF.

The chain couples TRBV5-1 to TRBJ1-1; 9 bases are a match to TRBD1. Germline CDR1 is SGHRS and CDR2 is YFSETQ. V dropped 2 bases and J dropped 4; count of bases not matched to a gene: 6. The CDR3 is made up of 15 amino acids. The CDR3 loop is CASSLRGTGFTEAFF. CDR3 bases: TGCGCCAGCAGCTTACGGGGGACAGGGTTCACTGAAGCTTTCTTT. The variable domain in full, with the rest retrieved from reference TRBV5-1 and TRBJ1-1, is KAGVTQTPRYLIKTRGQQVTLSCSPISGHRSVSWYQQTPGQGLQFLFEYFSETQRNKGNFPGRFSGRQFSNSRSEMNVSTLELGDSALYLCASSLRGTGFTEAFFGQGTRLTVV.